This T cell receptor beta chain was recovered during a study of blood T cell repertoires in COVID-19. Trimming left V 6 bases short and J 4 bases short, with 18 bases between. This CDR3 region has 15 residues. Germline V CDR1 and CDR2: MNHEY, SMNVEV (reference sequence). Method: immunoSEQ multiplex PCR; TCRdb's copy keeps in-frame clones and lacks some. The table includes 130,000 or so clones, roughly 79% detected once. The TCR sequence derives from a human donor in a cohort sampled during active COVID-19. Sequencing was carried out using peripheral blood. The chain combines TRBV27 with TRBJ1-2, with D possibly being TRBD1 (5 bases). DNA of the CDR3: TGTGCCAGCAGAAACGGCGGGGGGTCGGGCTATGGCTACACCTTC. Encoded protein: CASRNGGGSGYGYTF.